These 22 T cell receptor beta chains came from one sample sequenced in a study of human T cells and chemical hapten exposure. TCRdb re-called the RACE reads through MiXCR, storing one row per CDR3 protein. The sample includes about 160,000 distinct CDR3 sequences, 28% of them seen just once. Noted time point: patch test 3, about 24 weeks after DPC sensitization. The treatment: therapeutic diphenylcyclopropenone sensitization with weekly scalp DPC. Specimen: whole blood, collected in connection with sensitization to the hapten diphenylcyclopropenone (DPC). The receptor set was obtained from a woman between 18 and 30 years old with alopecia areata. Some clones in this sample may be carry-over from other donors' samples.

The rearrangement uses TRBV4-3 and TRBJ2-1, with TRBD2 as a possible D gene (6 bases). The CDR3 totals 14 residues. With 4 bases removed from V and 2 bases from J, the gap between germline ends came to 9 bases. Germline CDR1 is LGHNA and CDR2 is YSLEER. CDR3 nucleotides: TGCGCCAGCAGCCCCGGGAGAACCTACAATGAGCAGTTCTTC. Translation: CASSPGRTYNEQFF.

This clonotype has more than one count but fewer than ten. V and J are TRBV29-1 and TRBJ2-2; tentative D call: TRBD2 (6 bases). Trimming took 6 bases from V and 6 from J, leaving 11 bases between them. CDR3 length equals 12 residues. Germline V gives CDR1 SQVTM, CDR2 ANQGSEA. The CDR3 sequence: CSVGSGAGELFF. The DNA of the CDR3 is TGCAGCGTCGGGAGCGGCGCCGGGGAGCTGTTTTTT.

This clonotype has a count of ten or more. The V gene is TRBV14, the J gene TRBJ2-1; the D gene is possibly TRBD2 (5 bases). Germline CDR1 and CDR2: SGHDN and FVKESK. Trimming took off 2 bases at V and 5 bases at J, with 16 bases between the two ends. The CDR3 runs to 16 residues. CDR3 in amino acids: CASSQPQDSRDNEQFF. The CDR3 DNA reads TGTGCCAGCAGCCAACCTCAGGACTCGAGAGACAATGAGCAGTTCTTC.

The table lists this clonotype with a count of one. The rearrangement links TRBV7-2 to TRBJ2-1; possibly TRBD2 for D (5 bases). V was pared by 4 bases and J by 4 bases, with 8 bases between. The CDR3 runs 13 residues. Per the germline V gene, CDR1 is SGHTA and CDR2 is FQGNSA. CDR3 region: CASSSGDYNEQFF. The CDR3 region has the DNA TGTGCCAGCAGCTCCGGGGATTACAATGAGCAGTTCTTC.

CDR3 in DNA: TGCAGTGCTTTAAGAGAGCAGACCTACGAGCAGTACTTC. Translating it yields CSALREQTYEQYF. The chain is built from TRBV20-1 and TRBJ2-7; D remains ambiguous. CDR3 length: 13 amino acids. Germline loops: CDR1 DFQATT, CDR2 SNEGSKA (reference sequence). V lost 5 bases and J lost 2, with 13 bases in between.

The chain combines TRBV7-9 with TRBJ1-2; 7 nucleotides line up with TRBD1. Germline loops: CDR1 SEHNR, CDR2 FQNEAQ (reference sequence). This CDR3 comprises 12 residues. J gave up 8 bases and V 4 bases, and 4 bases lay outside the gene matches. The CDR3 DNA reads TGTGCCAGCAGCTGGGGACAGAAAGGCTACACCTTC. Translating gives CASSWGQKGYTF.

The chain uses TRBV30 and TRBJ2-3; the D is unclear. Germline-derived CDR1 and CDR2 are GTSNPN and SVGIG (reference sequence). The CDR3 spans 14 residues. Trimming shortened V by 5 bases and J by 4 bases, and 16 bases separated the two germline ends. The chain's CDR3 is CAWDPASGPDTQYF. Here the CDR3 DNA reads TGTGCCTGGGATCCCGCGTCGGGCCCAGATACGCAGTATTTT.

This clonotype was detected only a few times. V is TRBV4-3 and J is TRBJ1-4; D perhaps matches TRBD1 (5 bases). V lost 0 bases, J lost 3 bases, and 14 bases lay in between. Germline-derived CDR1 and CDR2 are LGHNA and YSLEER. CDR3 length equals 17 residues. Written as DNA, the CDR3 is TGCGCCAGCAGCCAAGAAAGGATCGGGACCTCTAATGAAAAACTGTTTTTT. Translated, it gives CASSQERIGTSNEKLFF.

The CDR3 loop reads CASSFGRANNEQFF. In DNA form, the CDR3 reads TGCGCCAGCAGCTTTGGACGAGCTAACAATGAGCAGTTCTTC. V is TRBV5-1 and J is TRBJ2-1; no clear D. Per germline, CDR1 SGHRS and CDR2 YFSETQ. The CDR3 length is 14 residues. V was trimmed by 2 bases and J by 5 bases, leaving 11 bases between them.

This rearrangement joins TRBV20-1 to TRBJ1-5; D call uncertain. Germline V gene data show CDR1 as DFQATT and CDR2 as SNEGSKA (reference sequence). Deletions cut 3 bases from V and 5 bases from J, with 11 bases between. This CDR3 has 13 residues. This CDR3 is CSASETPDQPQHF. CDR3 DNA: TGCAGTGCTAGTGAGACTCCAGATCAGCCCCAGCATTTT.

In its sample, this clonotype was seen a few times. This sequence joins TRBV9 and TRBJ1-4; D gene unclear. V lost 3 bases, J lost 10 bases, and 13 bases lay in between. The CDR3 is 13 residues long. Germline V gives CDR1 SGDLS, CDR2 YYNGEE. The DNA of the CDR3 is TGTGCCAGCAGCGGGAACCAAGACGGAAAACTGTTTTTT. Encoded protein: CASSGNQDGKLFF.

The chain has TRBV2 and TRBJ2-7, with TRBD1 matching 8 bases. The junction had 4 bases not matched to a gene; V was cut back by 4 bases and J by 2 bases. This CDR3 is 14 amino acids long. Germline V gives CDR1 SNHLY, CDR2 FYNNEI. The CDR3 reads CASSGRTGPYEQYF. The DNA of the CDR3 is TGTGCCAGCAGTGGACGGACAGGGCCCTACGAGCAGTACTTC.

This chain uses TRBV30 with TRBJ2-2; no firm D call. The length of the CDR3 is 12 residues. With 4 bases removed from V and 3 bases from J, the gap between germline ends came to 6 bases. In germline, CDR1 is GTSNPN, CDR2 SVGIG (reference sequence). The CDR3, as DNA: TGTGCCTGGACCCCCTACACCGGGGAGCTGTTTTTT. Translation: CAWTPYTGELFF.

This clonotype was seen at least ten times. This rearrangement joins TRBV7-9 to TRBJ2-7; perhaps TRBD2 as D (5 bases). Germline lookup yields CDR1 SEHNR and CDR2 FQNEAQ (reference sequence). Deletions cut 1 base from V and 6 bases from J, with 10 bases between. The CDR3 has 13 amino acids. Here the CDR3 reads CASSLEPGIEQYF. In DNA form, the CDR3 reads TGTGCCAGCAGCTTAGAACCCGGGATCGAGCAGTACTTC.

This clonotype was seen more than once but under ten times. This rearrangement joins TRBV2 to TRBJ2-7, with 8 bases aligning to TRBD1. This CDR3 is 18 amino acids long. Germline values: CDR1 SNHLY, CDR2 FYNNEI. V shed 5 bases and J 1 base; nucleotides not matched to a gene: 16. CDR3 coding DNA: TGTGCCAGCAGTCTCACAACGACAGGGGATGACGGGTCCTACGAGCAGTACTTC. This sequence encodes CASSLTTTGDDGSYEQYF.

The chain recombines TRBV4-2 with TRBJ2-4; 8 bases are a match to TRBD1. The CDR3 sequence is 15 residues long. Trimming cost V 0 bases and J 3 bases; bases outside gene matches: 1. Per the germline V gene, CDR1 is LGHNA and CDR2 is YNFKEQ. The CDR3: CASSQETGGKNIQYF. CDR3 in DNA: TGTGCCAGCAGCCAAGAAACAGGGGGCAAAAACATTCAGTACTTC.

This clonotype was recorded at least ten times. The genes are TRBV12-3 or TRBV12-4 and TRBJ1-5; 9 bases match TRBD1. The J segment lost 7 bases and the V segment lost 1 base, leaving 8 bases of the junction unmatched. The CDR3 is 16 amino acids. Here the CDR3 DNA reads TGTGCCAGCAGTTTAGGCTCGGACAGGGGTAAGCAGCCCCAGCATTTT. Its translation: CASSLGSDRGKQPQHF.

This clonotype was counted a single time. The gene calls are TRBV6-5 and TRBJ1-1, with unresolved D. V dropped 6 bases and J dropped 1 base, with 9 bases sitting between them. Germline CDR1 reads MNHEY; CDR2 reads SVGAGI. The CDR3 sequence is 13 residues long. The CDR3 sequence is CASRDTQNTEAFF. The CDR3 nucleotides are TGTGCCAGCAGAGACACACAGAACACTGAAGCTTTCTTT.

As DNA, the CDR3 is TGTGCCTGGACCGGACTAGCGGGGGGCTCCTACAATGAGCAGTTCTTC. Amino acids: CAWTGLAGGSYNEQFF. The rearrangement joins TRBV30 to TRBJ2-1, with 14 bases identical to TRBD2. The CDR3 length is 16 residues. The V gene end was trimmed by 4 bases and the J gene end by 0 bases; junction bases not matched to a gene: 2. CDR1 and CDR2 from the germline V gene are GTSNPN and SVGIG (reference sequence).

This clonotype was counted between two and nine times. The chain employs TRBV20-1 and TRBJ2-3; D unclear. Germline CDR1 reads DFQATT; CDR2 reads SNEGSKA (reference sequence). This CDR3 is 11 amino acids long. Between the trimmed V and J ends, which lost 3 bases and 6 bases, there was a span of 7 bases. The chain's CDR3 is CSASLGDTQYF. CDR3 sequence (DNA): TGCAGTGCTAGTTTGGGGGATACGCAGTATTTT.

This clonotype was counted a few times. The J gene is TRBJ2-1, the V gene TRBV6-5; TRBD2 aligns across 12 bases. Germline CDR1 MNHEY, CDR2 SVGAGI. V lost 0 bases, J lost 9 bases, and 15 bases stayed unmatched. The CDR3 has 19 residues. CDR3 residues: CASSYSRLAGGPRMFEQFF. The CDR3 DNA sequence: TGTGCCAGCAGTTACTCGAGGCTAGCGGGAGGGCCTCGTATGTTTGAGCAGTTCTTC.

At least ten counts were recorded for this clonotype. This chain uses TRBV29-1 with TRBJ1-6; 10 bases are a match to TRBD1. Germline V lookup: CDR1 SQVTM, CDR2 ANQGSEA. This CDR3 has 14 amino acids. The V gene end was trimmed by 4 bases and the J gene end by 9 bases; junction bases not matched to a gene: 6. The CDR3 DNA is TGCAGCGTTGGGACAGGGGGAATGGGTTCACCCCTCCACTTT. It translates to CSVGTGGMGSPLHF.